The 17 T cell receptor beta chains below all came from one sample that was sequenced in a study of CD8 T cells in ankylosing spondylitis. Study results and caveats: A TCR beta motif of 7 or 8 highly homologous variants appeared characteristic of ankylosing spondylitis blood.

TCRdb called the 5' RACE reads again in MiXCR, with one record for every CDR3 protein. The sample consists of roughly 470,000 distinct CDR3 sequences, about 24% of them appearing once. Antigen specificity for these receptors is unknown. The sequenced sample consisted of blood, either unsorted or a sorted T cell fraction (not recorded which). The origin of the receptors is a male donor with ankylosing spondylitis.

In its sample, this clonotype was seen a few times. V and J are TRBV7-2 and TRBJ1-4, with D hard to call. CDR1 SGHTA and CDR2 FQGNSA come from the germline V gene. The CDR3 runs to 14 residues. Trimming left V 5 bases short and J 7 bases short, with 14 bases between. The DNA of the CDR3 is TGTGCCAGCAGCATGAGCTCCTTGGGTGAAAAACTGTTTTTT. It yields the protein CASSMSSLGEKLFF.

This clonotype was found a few times. This rearrangement joins TRBV29-1 to TRBJ1-1, with 8 bases matching TRBD1. The germline gives CDR1 SQVTM, CDR2 ANQGSEA. CDR3 length equals 12 residues. The junction had 6 bases not matched to a gene; V was cut back by 5 bases and J by 7 bases. DNA for the CDR3: TGCAGCGTTTTTGGACAGGGAGTTGAAGCTTTCTTT. It translates to CSVFGQGVEAFF. The complete variable domain, with remaining parts taken from reference TRBV29-1 and TRBJ1-1, reads SAVISQKPSRDICQRGTSLTIQCQVDSQVTMMFWYRQQPGQSLTLIATANQGSEATYESGFVIDKFPISRPNLTFSTLTVSNMSPEDSSIYLCSVFGQGVEAFFGQGTRLTVV.

The chain couples TRBV24-1 to TRBJ1-5; unclear D gene. CDR3 length: 14 residues. V shed 1 base and J shed 2 bases, with 5 bases lying between them. The germline V gene has CDR1 KGHDR and CDR2 SFDVKD. The CDR3 bases are TGTGCCACCAGTGATTTCACAGGCAATCAGCCCCAGCATTTT. Translated: CATSDFTGNQPQHF.

The genes are TRBV3-1 and TRBJ1-2; a weak D match, TRBD1 (5 bases). V was shortened by 0 bases and J by 4 bases, with 9 bases between the two germline ends. Germline CDR1 is LGHDT and CDR2 is YNNKEL (reference sequence). The CDR3 runs 14 residues. The CDR3 spells CASSQELGGYGYTF. The CDR3, as DNA: TGTGCCAGCAGCCAAGAGCTGGGGGGCTATGGCTACACCTTC.

The V and J genes are TRBV28 and TRBJ2-3; either TRBD1 or TRBD2 may fit D (5 bases each). Trimming cost V 2 bases and J 7 bases, with 22 bases left between them. Germline assignment: CDR1 MDHEN and CDR2 SYDVKM. The CDR3 runs 17 residues. The CDR3 loop reads CASSLNPQGRTRNTQYF. DNA of the CDR3: TGTGCCAGCAGTTTAAACCCCCAGGGAAGAACTAGGAATACGCAGTATTTT. Supplemented by reference TRBV28 and TRBJ2-3, the full variable domain reads DVKVTQSSRYLVKRTGEKVFLECVQDMDHENMFWYRQDPGLGLRLIYFSYDVKMKEKGDIPEGYSVSREKKERFSLILESASTNQTSMYLCASSLNPQGRTRNTQYFGPGTRLTVL.

This clonotype was counted many times. The gene calls are TRBV12-3 or TRBV12-4 and TRBJ1-4; 8 nucleotides agree with TRBD1. The CDR3 contains 16 residues. Trimming removed 5 bases from V and 13 bases from J; junction bases left unmatched: 18. CDR3 residues: CASSPQGPTGGSGLFF. DNA of the CDR3: TGTGCCAGCAGTCCTCAGGGACCCACAGGGGGGTCCGGACTGTTTTTT.

This clonotype has just a few counts. This chain joins TRBV4-2 and TRBJ2-1, with 8 bases lining up with TRBD2. CDR3 length: 17 amino acids. Germline CDR1 and CDR2: LGHNA and YNFKEQ. V gave up 0 bases and J gave up 2 bases; unmatched junction bases: 6. This CDR3 reads CASSQEAGSGTYNEQFF. In nucleotides, the CDR3 is TGTGCCAGCAGCCAAGAGGCAGGTAGCGGGACCTACAATGAGCAGTTCTTC.

This chain joins TRBV7-9 and TRBJ2-3; TRBD2 matches 9 bases. V lost 1 base to trimming and J lost 2 bases; unmatched junction nucleotides: 7. The CDR3 sequence is 17 residues long. Germline V CDR1 and CDR2: SEHNR, FQNEAQ (reference sequence). In DNA, the CDR3 is TGTGCCAGCAGCTTAGGCTACAGACTAGCGGACACAGATACGCAGTATTTT. Its translation: CASSLGYRLADTDTQYF.

This clonotype was seen a handful of times. The chain joins TRBV27 to TRBJ2-1, with 9 bases matching TRBD2. This CDR3 spans 15 amino acids. J gave up 9 bases and V 0 bases, and 6 bases lay outside the gene matches. Germline V gene lookup returns CDR1 MNHEY and CDR2 SMNVEV (reference sequence). The DNA for the CDR3 is TGTGCCAGCAGTTTATCATGGCTAGCGGGACTTGAGCAGTTCTTC. Translating gives CASSLSWLAGLEQFF.

V gene TRBV29-1 combines with J gene TRBJ2-1, with TRBD2 matching 12 bases. This CDR3 is built from 19 residues. CDR1 is SQVTM, CDR2 ANQGSEA, per germline. The V segment lost 4 bases and the J segment 0 bases; nucleotides outside the gene matches: 13. CDR3 bases: TGCAGCGTTGCCGGGACTAGCGGGTTGGGGTTGAGCTCCTACAATGAGCAGTTCTTC. As protein: CSVAGTSGLGLSSYNEQFF.

The rearrangement uses TRBV7-2 and TRBJ2-1; 7 bases agree with TRBD2. The germline CDR1 and CDR2 sequences are SGHTA and FQGNSA. Unmatched junction bases numbered 9, after V lost 0 bases and J lost 4 bases. The CDR3 is 17 residues long. This CDR3 reads CASSLARSAGKYNEQFF. The CDR3 nucleotides read TGTGCCAGCAGCTTAGCGAGGTCAGCGGGGAAATACAATGAGCAGTTCTTC.

The genes are TRBV5-1 and TRBJ2-1, with TRBD1 matching over 8 bases. The V segment lost 3 bases and the J segment 9 bases; nucleotides outside the gene matches: 5. This CDR3 comprises 13 residues. CDR1 is SGHRS, CDR2 YFSETQ, per germline. The CDR3 region has the DNA TGCGCCAGCAGCTGGGGGACAGGTAGTGAGCAGTTCTTC. Its protein product is CASSWGTGSEQFF.

The chain employs TRBV10-3 and TRBJ2-7, with 9 bases aligning to TRBD2. V was clipped by 0 bases and J by 1 base; unmatched bases: 7. Per germline, CDR1 ENHRY and CDR2 SYGVKD. This CDR3 is 17 amino acids long. The CDR3: CAISESRATSGSYEQYF. The CDR3 DNA follows: TGTGCCATCAGTGAGTCGCGCGCGACTAGCGGATCCTACGAGCAGTACTTC.

CDR3 coding DNA: TGTGCCAGCAGCCACCGCGAGTCCTACGAGCAGTACGTC. This codes for CASSHRESYEQYV. The chain combines TRBV7-8 with TRBJ2-7; D remains ambiguous. The CDR3 covers 13 residues. V was cut by 5 bases and J by 1 base, with 9 bases left in between. CDR1 and CDR2 (germline): SGHVS, FQNEAQ.

This clonotype came up a few times. The rearrangement joins TRBV24-1 to TRBJ2-2; D not certain. V was pared by 1 base and J by 7 bases, with 6 bases between. CDR3 size: 13 residues. Germline loops: CDR1 KGHDR, CDR2 SFDVKD. The CDR3 sequence is CATSDFLYGELFF. The DNA of the CDR3 is TGTGCCACCAGTGATTTCCTATACGGGGAGCTGTTTTTT.

This clonotype has just a few counts. The V and J genes are TRBV7-9 and TRBJ2-1; 11 bases map to TRBD2. J gave up 16 bases and V 5 bases, and 7 bases lay outside the gene matches. The CDR3 is 12 amino acids. From germline, CDR1 is SEHNR and CDR2 FQNEAQ (reference sequence). The CDR3 loop is CASSPTSGRVFF. DNA of the CDR3: TGTGCCAGCAGCCCTACTAGCGGGAGAGTTTTCTTC.

The chain carries TRBV12-3 or TRBV12-4 and TRBJ2-7, with D possibly matching TRBD2 (6 bases). Trimming took 3 bases from V and 2 from J, leaving 17 bases between them. The CDR3 runs 16 residues. The CDR3 protein is CASSFPVCERAYEQYV. The CDR3 nucleotides read TGTGCCAGCAGTTTCCCGGTTTGTGAGCGGGCCTACGAGCAGTACGTC.